The clone carrying this TCR beta chain appeared a few times. Its antigen is undetermined. With a J-beta primer mix and a sample-barcoded 5' primer, a second PCR ran about 7 to 12 cycles. Using its own MiXCR run on the 5' RACE reads, TCRdb lists one record per CDR3 protein. The table has fewer than 1,200,000 distinct CDR3 sequences, approximately 26% seen once. This sample is part of a study of blood T cells in healthy people across ages. General study results and limits: TCR beta diversity was tightly associated with the proportion of naive T cells.

This CDR3 region has 12 residues. Germline V gene sequence: CDR1 SEHNR, CDR2 FQNEAQ (reference sequence). V gave up 3 bases and J gave up 3 bases, with 6 bases separating them. This same sample was also part of a study on T cells of mothers and their children. According to that study: The authors added sample barcodes and 2-4 random nucleotides using the M1S primer of the second PCR. Overlap measured in related mother-child pairs was slightly, non-significantly higher than in unrelated pairs.

The receptor was derived from a girl aged 2 to 9 in good health. Specimen: blood. The chain carries TRBV7-9 and TRBJ2-7; D gene ambiguous. CDR3 amino acids: CASSFEVYEQYF. The CDR3 DNA sequence: TGTGCCAGCAGCTTTGAGGTCTACGAGCAGTACTTC.